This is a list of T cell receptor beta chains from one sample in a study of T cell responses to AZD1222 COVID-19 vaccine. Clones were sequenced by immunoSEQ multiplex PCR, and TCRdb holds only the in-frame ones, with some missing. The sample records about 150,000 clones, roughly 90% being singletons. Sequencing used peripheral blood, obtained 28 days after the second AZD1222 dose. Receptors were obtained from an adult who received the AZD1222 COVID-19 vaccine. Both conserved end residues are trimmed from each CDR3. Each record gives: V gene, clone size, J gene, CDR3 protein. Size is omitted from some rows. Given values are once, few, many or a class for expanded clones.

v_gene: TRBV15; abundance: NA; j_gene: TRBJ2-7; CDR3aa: ATSRGWGGGEQY
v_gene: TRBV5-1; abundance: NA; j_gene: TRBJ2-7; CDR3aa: ASSFNGQAYEQY
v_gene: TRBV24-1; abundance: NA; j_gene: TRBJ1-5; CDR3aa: ATSGTGVGQPQH
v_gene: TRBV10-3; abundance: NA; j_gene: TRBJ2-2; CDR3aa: AIRGSTGELF
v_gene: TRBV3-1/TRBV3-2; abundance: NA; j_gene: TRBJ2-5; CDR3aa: ASSQETSGPQETQY
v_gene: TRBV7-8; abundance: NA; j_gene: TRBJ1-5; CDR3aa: ASSPRDRGHQPQH
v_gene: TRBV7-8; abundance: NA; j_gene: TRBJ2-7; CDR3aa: ASSHRAAGYEQY
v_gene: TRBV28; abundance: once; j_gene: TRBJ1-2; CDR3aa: ASSRGGEGYGYT
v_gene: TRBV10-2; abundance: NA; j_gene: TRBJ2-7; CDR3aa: ASTPSLAGYEQY
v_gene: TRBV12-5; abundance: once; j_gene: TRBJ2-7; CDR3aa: ASGTDKYLEFDLAGAPRYEQY